The clone carrying this T cell receptor beta chain was seen ten or more times. This sample stems from a study of identical twins. Germline CDR1 is DFQATT and CDR2 is SNEGSKA (reference sequence). CDR3 length: 14 amino acids. V lost 5 bases and J 6 bases, leaving 18 bases between the germline ends. MiXCR, applied by TCRdb to the 5' RACE reads, yields one record per CDR3 protein. Counted here are a few hundred thousand distinct CDR3 sequences, about a fifth occurring once; the ten biggest clones make up roughly 12%. The specimen was naive T cells sorted from blood. This chain uses TRBV20-1 with TRBJ2-3; maybe TRBD1 (6 bases). The TCR was taken from a man aged 50-60 years in good health. The CDR3 loop reads CSAGRDTQSDTQYF. The CDR3 DNA is TGCAGTGCTGGACGGGACACCCAATCTGATACGCAGTATTTT.